Following are 24 T cell receptor beta chains from one sample sequenced in a study of PD-1 blockade in classical Hodgkin lymphoma. Time point specified: cycle 4 day 1 (C4D1), after six to seven weeks of nivolumab. Autologous stem cell transplantation was followed by relapse in every patient, and brentuximab vedotin exposure varied. CD4+ T cells were purified from thawed PBMCs by negative selection. The table came from immunoSEQ multiplex PCR; TCRdb's copy has only in-frame clones and leaves some out. The repertoire holds about 30,000 clones, with around 80% as singletons. This material consisted of CD4+ T cells from blood, taken before the fourth cycle of nivolumab. These receptors all stem from a human donor with classical Hodgkin lymphoma.

This clone has only a few counts. The chain couples TRBV10-3 to TRBJ1-2; maybe TRBD1 (6 bases). The germline CDR1 and CDR2 sequences are ENHRY and SYGVKD. V was trimmed by 4 bases and J by 1 base, leaving 13 bases between them. CDR3 length equals 15 residues. The CDR3 spells CAISGDRSLNYGYTF. The CDR3 DNA reads TGTGCCATCAGTGGTGACAGGAGCCTTAACTATGGCTACACCTTC.

The sample holds a few counts of this clone. This sequence joins TRBV28 and TRBJ1-2; 9 nucleotides align to TRBD1. There are 15 residues in the CDR3. Unmatched junction bases numbered 3, after V lost 1 base and J lost 3 bases. In germline, CDR1 is MDHEN, CDR2 SYDVKM. Here the CDR3 DNA reads TGTGCCAGCAGTTTATCGGGACAGGGCGACTATGGCTACACCTTC. Amino acid sequence: CASSLSGQGDYGYTF.

The chain combines TRBV14 with TRBJ2-1, with 7 bases identical to TRBD2. There are 16 residues in the CDR3. Germline loops: CDR1 SGHDN, CDR2 FVKESK. Trimming took 0 bases from V and 0 from J; bases not matched to a gene: 2. The CDR3 is CASSQDIAGSYNEQFF. As DNA, the CDR3 is TGTGCCAGCAGCCAAGATATAGCGGGCTCCTACAATGAGCAGTTCTTC.

The V and J genes are TRBV11-2 and TRBJ2-1, with 7 nucleotides matching TRBD2. The CDR3 is 15 amino acids. Per germline, CDR1 SGHAT and CDR2 FQNNGV. Losses at the gene ends were 5 bases for V and 0 bases for J; bases not matched to a gene: 4. The CDR3 is CASSPQRGSYNEQFF. The DNA for the CDR3 is TGTGCCAGCAGCCCACAGCGGGGCTCCTACAATGAGCAGTTCTTC. Full variable domain (rest looked up from reference TRBV11-2 and TRBJ2-1): EAGVAQSPRYKIIEKRQSVAFWCNPISGHATLYWYQQILGQGPKLLIQFQNNGVVDDSQLPKDRFSAERLKGVDSTLKIQPAKLEDSAVYLCASSPQRGSYNEQFFGPGTRLTVL.

The chain has TRBV9 and TRBJ2-3, with unresolved D. Per the germline V gene, CDR1 is SGDLS and CDR2 is YYNGEE. This CDR3 region has 12 residues. Trimming stripped 4 bases from V and 4 bases from J, with 7 bases between. CDR3 protein: CASSLLADTQYF. The CDR3 bases are TGTGCCAGCAGCCTTCTCGCAGATACGCAGTATTTT.

The chain links TRBV6-6 to TRBJ1-3; tentatively, D is TRBD1 (5 bases). Between the trimmed V and J ends, which lost 3 bases and 3 bases, there was a span of 9 bases. Germline V CDR1 and CDR2: MNHNY, SVGAGI (reference sequence). The CDR3 consists of 14 residues. The CDR3 loop is CASSYAGNGNTIYF. The CDR3, as DNA: TGTGCCAGCAGTTATGCAGGGAATGGAAACACCATATATTTT.

The rearrangement joins TRBV5-1 to TRBJ2-3; possibly TRBD1 for D (6 bases). Germline CDR1 SGHRS, CDR2 YFSETQ. The CDR3 spans 14 residues. Between the trimmed V and J ends, which lost 2 bases and 2 bases, there was a span of 9 bases. The DNA for the CDR3 is TGCGCCAGCAGCTTCCGGACAGCCACAGATACGCAGTATTTT. Translating gives CASSFRTATDTQYF.

The rearrangement uses TRBV7-9 and TRBJ2-7; 9 bases fit TRBD1. This CDR3 is built from 19 residues. In germline, CDR1 is SEHNR, CDR2 FQNEAQ (reference sequence). J was trimmed by 3 bases and V by 0 bases; bases with no gene match: 15. In DNA form, the CDR3 reads TGTGCCAGCAGCTTAGCGCAAATCCCGGGACAGGGCCTGTTCTACGAGCAGTACTTC. It specifies CASSLAQIPGQGLFYEQYF.

This chain uses TRBV6-5 with TRBJ2-7; 7 bases align to TRBD1. The ends lost 5 bases at V and 3 bases at J; junction bases unmatched: 4. The CDR3 extends over 13 amino acids. In germline, CDR1 is MNHEY, CDR2 SVGAGI. The CDR3 loop is CASSPDRDYEQYF. The CDR3 coding sequence is TGTGCCAGCAGTCCCGACAGGGACTACGAGCAGTACTTC.

This clone has just one count. The rearrangement links TRBV7-6 to TRBJ2-7, with D maybe TRBD1 (5 bases). The CDR3 consists of 17 residues. Trimming removed 5 bases at V and 1 base at J, with 21 bases between. Germline V gives CDR1 SGHVS, CDR2 FNYEAQ. The CDR3 region is CASSPRVGGAPSYEQYF. The CDR3 DNA sequence: TGTGCCAGCAGCCCTCGGGTAGGTGGGGCCCCTTCCTACGAGCAGTACTTC.

The genes are TRBV29-1 and TRBJ2-7; TRBD1 aligns across 8 bases. V was pared by 5 bases and J by 3 bases, with 12 bases of the junction left unmatched. The CDR3 length is 15 residues. The germline V gene encodes CDR1 SQVTM and CDR2 ANQGSEA. The CDR3 reads CSVRPKGQAVYEQYF. The CDR3 DNA reads TGCAGCGTTAGACCGAAGGGACAGGCGGTCTACGAGCAGTACTTC.

This clone was counted between two and nine times. The gene calls are TRBV6-6 and TRBJ1-6, with no clear D. This CDR3 contains 13 residues. Germline-derived CDR1 and CDR2 are MNHNY and SVGAGI (reference sequence). The V end lost 11 bases, the J end lost 7 bases, and 15 bases lay between the germline ends. The CDR3 loop reads CAASPGSNSPLHF. In DNA form, the CDR3 reads TGTGCCGCCTCACCGGGTTCAAATTCACCCCTCCACTTT.

V and J are TRBV5-1 and TRBJ2-5; 7 bases align to TRBD1. V was pared by 4 bases and J by 2 bases, with 8 bases of the junction left unmatched. This CDR3 has 15 residues. From germline, CDR1 is SGHRS and CDR2 YFSETQ. Written as DNA, the CDR3 is TGCGCCAGCAGCGTTGAGGGACAGAAACAAGAGACCCAGTACTTC. Amino acid sequence: CASSVEGQKQETQYF.

Here the CDR3 reads CAWSDQGLYGYTF. CDR3 in DNA: TGTGCCTGGAGCGATCAGGGGCTCTATGGCTACACCTTC. The rearrangement uses TRBV30 and TRBJ1-2, with D tentatively TRBD1 (6 bases). Germline loops: CDR1 GTSNPN, CDR2 SVGIG (reference sequence). The CDR3 totals 13 residues. Between the trimmed V and J ends, which lost 3 bases and 4 bases, there was a span of 12 bases.

The chain has TRBV27 and TRBJ2-7; D tentatively fits TRBD1 or TRBD2 (5 bases each). V was clipped by 1 base and J by 3 bases, with 13 bases between them. CDR3 length: 15 residues. CDR1 MNHEY and CDR2 SMNVEV come from the germline V gene (reference sequence). CDR3 loop: CASSLFGGQGYEQYF. CDR3 in DNA: TGTGCCAGCAGTTTATTCGGCGGGCAGGGCTACGAGCAGTACTTC.

The CDR3 region is CASSSTVGTGIFFIREKLFF. The DNA of the CDR3 is TGTGCCAGCAGCTCCACAGTGGGGACAGGGATTTTTTTTATACGTGAAAAACTGTTTTTT. The V call is TRBV11-3, the J call TRBJ1-4; 9 bases are shared with TRBD1. This CDR3 is built from 20 residues. CDR1 and CDR2 (germline): SGHNT, YENEEA. Germline trimming cut 4 bases from V and 7 bases from J; bases unmatched to any gene: 22.

The chain couples TRBV2 to TRBJ2-7; 7 bases fit TRBD1. The CDR3 totals 13 residues. The germline gives CDR1 SNHLY, CDR2 FYNNEI. With V trimmed by 6 bases and J by 5 bases, 7 bases remained unmatched. CDR3 nucleotides: TGTGCCAGCAGGAACAGGGGCGGTGACGAGCAGTACTTC. Translation: CASRNRGGDEQYF.

The chain recombines TRBV19 with TRBJ2-3, with D uncertain. Per germline, CDR1 LNHDA and CDR2 SQIVND (reference sequence). Trimming removed 4 bases from V and 3 bases from J, with 8 bases in between. The CDR3 is 13 residues long. The CDR3 protein is CASSRRHTDTQYF. DNA of the CDR3: TGTGCCAGTAGTAGGCGGCATACAGATACGCAGTATTTT.

This clone was recorded only once. This chain joins TRBV5-8 and TRBJ2-5; TRBD1 agrees at 7 bases. V lost 4 bases, J lost 2 bases, and 8 bases stayed unmatched. The CDR3 covers 15 residues. The V gene's germline CDR1 is SGHTS and CDR2 YDEGEE. The CDR3 DNA reads TGTGCCAGCAGCCTGAGAGGGACAGTACAAGAGACCCAGTACTTC. It translates to CASSLRGTVQETQYF.

This clone was picked up a small number of times. The rearrangement joins TRBV19 to TRBJ1-6; D gene uncertain. V was clipped by 1 base and J by 10 bases, with 14 bases between them. CDR1 is LNHDA, CDR2 SQIVND, per germline (reference sequence). This CDR3 contains 15 residues. CDR3 sequence: CASSIAGYGDSPLHF. CDR3 nucleotides: TGTGCCAGTAGTATAGCGGGGTACGGCGACTCACCCCTCCACTTT.

V is TRBV6-1 and J is TRBJ1-1, with D tentatively TRBD1 (6 bases). The CDR3 has 15 residues. The germline gives CDR1 MNHNS, CDR2 SASEGT. The germline V and J ends were trimmed by 10 bases and 2 bases, with 20 bases remaining between them. The CDR3 bases are TGTGCCACCGGGGACAAGGGCTCTAAAAACACTGAAGCTTTCTTT. Its translation: CATGDKGSKNTEAFF.

This sequence joins TRBV5-1 and TRBJ1-1, with D perhaps matching TRBD1 (5 bases). The CDR3 runs 14 residues. Trimming stripped 4 bases from V and 1 base from J, with 11 bases between. Germline loops: CDR1 SGHRS, CDR2 YFSETQ. The CDR3 sequence: CASSIQASNTEAFF. The DNA for the CDR3 is TGCGCCAGCAGCATACAGGCGTCGAACACTGAAGCTTTCTTT.

The chain recombines TRBV30 with TRBJ1-5; the match to TRBD1 covers 8 bases. Germline-derived CDR1 and CDR2 are GTSNPN and SVGIG (reference sequence). The CDR3 is made up of 12 amino acids. Trimming removed 5 bases from V and 6 bases from J; junction bases left unmatched: 3. CDR3 nucleotide sequence: TGTGCCTGGCAGGGGGCTGGTCAGCCCCAGCATTTT. Its protein is CAWQGAGQPQHF. Full variable domain (missing parts from reference TRBV30 and TRBJ1-5): SQTIHQWPATLVQPVGSPLSLECTVEGTSNPNLYWYRQAAGRGLQLLFYSVGIGQISSEVPQNLSASRPQDRQFILSSKKLLLSDSGFYLCAWQGAGQPQHFGDGTRLSIL.

The chain is built from TRBV6-5 and TRBJ1-6, with TRBD1 matching 7 bases. J gave up 4 bases and V 6 bases, and 6 bases lay outside the gene matches. Germline CDR1 reads MNHEY; CDR2 reads SVGAGI. There are 15 residues in the CDR3. Here the CDR3 DNA reads TGTGCCAGCAGCCGTCTGGGACAGTATAATTCACCCCTCCACTTT. As protein: CASSRLGQYNSPLHF.